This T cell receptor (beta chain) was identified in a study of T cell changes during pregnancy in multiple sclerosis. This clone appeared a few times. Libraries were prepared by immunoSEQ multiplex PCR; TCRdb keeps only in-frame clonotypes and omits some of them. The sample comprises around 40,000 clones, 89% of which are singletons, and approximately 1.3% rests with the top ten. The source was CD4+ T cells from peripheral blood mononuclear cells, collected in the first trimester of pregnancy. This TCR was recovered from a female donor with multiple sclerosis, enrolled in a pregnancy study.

CDR3 sequence reads: CASSPTTSGTYEQFF. DNA for the CDR3: TGTGCCAGTAGTCCTACGACTAGCGGGACCTATGAGCAGTTCTTC. The chain carries TRBV19 and TRBJ2-1, with 11 bases matching TRBD2. Germline trimming cut 5 bases from V and 8 bases from J; bases unmatched to any gene: 8. Per germline, CDR1 LNHDA and CDR2 SQIVND (reference sequence). The CDR3 is made up of 15 amino acids.